This is a list of T cell receptor beta chains from one sample in a study of response to subunit inactivated influenza vaccine. MiXCR, applied by TCRdb to the RT-PCR reads, yields one record per CDR3 protein. The data contain approximately 530,000 distinct CDR3 sequences, roughly 7.9% of them singletons. The sample in question was PBMCs from blood, obtained less than 30 months after vaccination. The receptor set was obtained from a man aged 45 to 70 who received an inactivated influenza vaccine. Both conserved end residues are part of each CDR3. The size entry is marked missing in some rows and otherwise reads once, few, many or a size class.

j_call v_call clone_size cdr3_aa
TRBJ2-1 TRBV12-3/TRBV12-4 - CASSPMTYNEQFF
TRBJ2-7 TRBV11-1 few CASSKSFGLAEVYEQYF
TRBJ2-3 TRBV7-2 many CASSFMGSTDTQYF
TRBJ2-3 TRBV20-1 many CSATLLAGGDTDTQYF
TRBJ2-7 TRBV19 - CASKLGQGAGEQYF
TRBJ2-2 TRBV7-9 few CASSLVAHANTGELFF
TRBJ2-3 TRBV25-1 many CASSVISTDTQYF
TRBJ1-5 TRBV20-1 - CSARLPGSGPNQPQHF
TRBJ1-6 TRBV5-1 few CASSPTGDYNSPLHF
TRBJ2-1 TRBV6-2/TRBV6-3 - CASSPGSGRQFF
TRBJ2-2 TRBV11-1 many CASSKLGRATGELFF
TRBJ1-5 TRBV20-1 many CSAKQAGNQPQHF
TRBJ2-7 TRBV21-1 few CASSKVGIYEQYF
TRBJ1-1 TRBV27 - CASNSLGGTLTEAFF
TRBJ2-6 TRBV15 few CATSKYREPGANVLTF
TRBJ2-1 TRBV5-6 - CASSRLTRGEQFF
TRBJ2-7 TRBV27 many CASSTQRRYEQYF
TRBJ2-1 TRBV12-3/TRBV12-4 few CASGRAKNEQFF
TRBJ1-2 TRBV6-2/TRBV6-3 - CASSSTGGSAYGYTF
TRBJ2-1 TRBV2 few CASSVADWGGSNEQFF
TRBJ1-4 TRBV7-9 few CASSLNPGREEKLFF
TRBJ2-5 TRBV15 many CATSSGGGSEETQYF
TRBJ2-1 TRBV5-1 many CASSPLPGDSPYNEQFF
TRBJ2-1 TRBV5-1 few CASSWTDRGVGNEQFF
TRBJ1-1 TRBV7-2 few CASSPKREAFF
TRBJ2-3 TRBV4-3 - CASSQGGSGEDTQYF
TRBJ1-4 TRBV10-2 few CASSDSALWEKLFF
TRBJ2-1 TRBV10-3 many CAIRPPTSVNEQFF
TRBJ2-5 TRBV5-6 many CASSQKVWFQETQYF
TRBJ2-1 TRBV20-1 many CSASHRQNEQFF
TRBJ2-7 TRBV7-9 - CASSFPDVYEQYF
TRBJ1-2 TRBV6-5 - CASSRTSNYGYTF
TRBJ2-2 TRBV24-1 many CATQAPGNTGELFF
TRBJ2-2 TRBV7-9 - CASSSQGRSTGELFF
TRBJ1-1 TRBV6-1 many CASSATWDTEAFF
TRBJ2-7 TRBV27 - CASGGIGDASYEQYF
TRBJ2-7 TRBV12-3/TRBV12-4 few CASSTSTGAYEQYF
TRBJ2-3 TRBV4-3 few CASSQAWTGRTDTQYF
TRBJ2-5 TRBV5-1 - CASSLNFQETQYF
TRBJ2-1 TRBV5-4 - CASSLDGGGGFF
TRBJ2-5 TRBV6-5 - CASSSWGGSGETQYF
TRBJ1-5 TRBV6-2/TRBV6-3 - CASSYTPFGQPQHF
TRBJ2-3 TRBV20-1 - CSARVGPQESTQYF
TRBJ2-1 TRBV29-1 - CSVGGAGQGANEQFF